One T cell receptor beta chain is described in this entry. As yet, its antigen is unknown. These data originate in a study of post-analysis software for immune sequencing data. General observations from the study: Compared with controls, patients had more of five or six TRBV segments, including TRBV5-6, TRBV5-1 and TRBV20-1.

V shed 4 bases and J 4 bases; nucleotides not matched to a gene: 5. CDR3 length equals 16 residues. Germline loops: CDR1 SGHTA, CDR2 FQGTGA. Researchers reported that TCR beta cDNA libraries carried unique molecular identifiers. Via MiXCR, TCRdb re-called the PCR reads, giving one row per CDR3 protein. This sample has hundreds of thousands of distinct CDR3 sequences, with about 50% found just once. This rearrangement joins TRBV7-3 to TRBJ2-1; TRBD2 matches at 12 bases. The material sequenced was blood. The sequence was collected from a girl under 18 with multiple sclerosis. CDR3 nucleotides: TGTGCCAGCAGCTCCCAAGGGACTAGCGGGTACAATGAGCAGTTCTTC. Its protein is CASSSQGTSGYNEQFF.